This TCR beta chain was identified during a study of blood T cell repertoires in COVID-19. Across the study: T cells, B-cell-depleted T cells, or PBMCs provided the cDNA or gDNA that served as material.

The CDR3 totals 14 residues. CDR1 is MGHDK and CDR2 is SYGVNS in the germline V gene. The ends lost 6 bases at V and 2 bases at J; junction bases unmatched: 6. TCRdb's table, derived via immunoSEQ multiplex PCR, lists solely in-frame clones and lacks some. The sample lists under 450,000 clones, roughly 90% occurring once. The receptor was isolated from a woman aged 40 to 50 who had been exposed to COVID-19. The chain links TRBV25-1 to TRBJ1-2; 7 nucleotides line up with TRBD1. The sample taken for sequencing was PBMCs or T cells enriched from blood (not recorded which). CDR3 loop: CASRGAGQNYGYTF. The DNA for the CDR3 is TGTGCCAGCAGGGGCGCGGGACAGAACTATGGCTACACCTTC.